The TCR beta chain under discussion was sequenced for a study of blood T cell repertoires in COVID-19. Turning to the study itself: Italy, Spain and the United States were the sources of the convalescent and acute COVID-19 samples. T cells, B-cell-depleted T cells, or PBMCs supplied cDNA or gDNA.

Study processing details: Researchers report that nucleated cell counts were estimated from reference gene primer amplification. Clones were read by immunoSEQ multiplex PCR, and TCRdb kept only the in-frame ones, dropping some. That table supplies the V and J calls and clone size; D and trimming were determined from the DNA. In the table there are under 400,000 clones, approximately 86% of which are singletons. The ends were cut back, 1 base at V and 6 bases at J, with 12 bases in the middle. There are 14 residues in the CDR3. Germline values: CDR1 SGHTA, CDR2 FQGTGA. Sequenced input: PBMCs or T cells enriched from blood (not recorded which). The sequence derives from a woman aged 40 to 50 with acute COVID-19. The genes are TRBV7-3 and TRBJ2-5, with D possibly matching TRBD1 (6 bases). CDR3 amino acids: CASSLSGGLQTQYF. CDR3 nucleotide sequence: TGTGCCAGCAGCTTAAGTGGGGGCCTGCAGACCCAGTACTTC.